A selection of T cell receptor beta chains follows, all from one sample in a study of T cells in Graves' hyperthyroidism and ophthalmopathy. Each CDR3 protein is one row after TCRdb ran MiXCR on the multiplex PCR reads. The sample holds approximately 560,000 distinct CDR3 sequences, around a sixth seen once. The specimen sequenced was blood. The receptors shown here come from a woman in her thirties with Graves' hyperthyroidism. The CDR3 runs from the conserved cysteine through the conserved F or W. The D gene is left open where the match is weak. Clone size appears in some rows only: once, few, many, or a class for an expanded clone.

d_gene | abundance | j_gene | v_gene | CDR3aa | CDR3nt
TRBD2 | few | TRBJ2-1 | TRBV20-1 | CSASLSGRVSYNEQFF | TGCAGTGCTAGCTTGTCCGGGAGGGTCTCCTACAATGAGCAGTTCTTC
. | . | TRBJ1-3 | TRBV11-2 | CASSFGSDSSAISGNTIYF | TGTGCCAGCAGCTTTGGGTCGGATTCGAGCGCCATCTCTGGAAACACCATATATTTT
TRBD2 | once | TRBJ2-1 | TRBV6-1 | CASTDLAGSCNEQFF | TGTGCCAGCACGGATCTAGCGGGGTCCTGCAATGAGCAGTTCTTC
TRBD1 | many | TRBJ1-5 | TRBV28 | CASSPQGEGNQPQHF | TGTGCCAGCAGCCCACAGGGGGAAGGCAATCAGCCCCAGCATTTT
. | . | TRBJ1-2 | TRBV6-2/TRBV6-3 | CASSYSAGYGYTF | TGTGCCAGCAGTTACTCGGCTGGTTACGGCTACACCTTC
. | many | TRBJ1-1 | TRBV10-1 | CASRTWGWNTEAFF | TGCGCCAGCAGGACGTGGGGTTGGAACACTGAAGCTTTCTTT
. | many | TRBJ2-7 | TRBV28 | CASSFTGPTHEQYF | TGTGCCAGCAGTTTTACCGGGCCCACGCACGAGCAGTACTTC
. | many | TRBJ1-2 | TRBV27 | CASSSYRQSHGYTF | TGTGCCAGCAGTTCCTACAGACAATCCCATGGCTACACCTTC
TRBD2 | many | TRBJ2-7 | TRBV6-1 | CASSDLAGGSYEQYF | TGTGCCAGCAGTGATCTAGCGGGGGGCTCCTACGAGCAGTACTTC
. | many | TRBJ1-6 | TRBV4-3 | CASSQGWRTGNNSPLHF | TGCGCCAGCAGCCAAGGATGGAGAACAGGGAATAATTCACCCCTCCACTTT
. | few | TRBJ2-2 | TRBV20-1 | CSGVVNTGELFF | TGCAGTGGGGTAGTGAACACCGGGGAGCTGTTTTTT
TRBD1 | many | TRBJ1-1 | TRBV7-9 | CASSPGQGETEAFF | TGTGCCAGCAGCCCCGGACAGGGTGAAACTGAAGCTTTCTTT
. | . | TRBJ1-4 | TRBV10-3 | CAISRNPEEKLFF | TGTGCCATCAGTCGAAATCCGGAGGAAAAACTGTTTTTT
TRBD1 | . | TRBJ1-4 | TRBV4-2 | CASGDSEKLFF | TGTGCCAGCGGGGACAGCGAAAAACTGTTTTTT
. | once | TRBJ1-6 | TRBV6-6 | CASSYSGIESPLHF | TGTGCCAGCAGTTACTCTGGCATTGAGTCACCCCTCCACTTT
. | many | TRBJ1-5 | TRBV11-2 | CASSLEGGIYQPQHF | TGTGCCAGCAGCTTAGAAGGAGGGATCTATCAGCCCCAGCATTTT
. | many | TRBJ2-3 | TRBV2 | CASRGQPDTQYF | TGTGCCAGCAGAGGACAGCCAGATACGCAGTATTTT
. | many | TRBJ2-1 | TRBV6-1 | CASIVGVPSYNEQFF | TGTGCCAGCATTGTAGGCGTACCATCCTACAATGAGCAGTTCTTC
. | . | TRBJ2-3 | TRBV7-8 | CASSLGAGKHTDTQYF | TGTGCCAGCAGCTTAGGGGCGGGAAAGCACACAGATACGCAGTATTTT
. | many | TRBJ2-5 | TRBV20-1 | CSANRLVGETQYF | TGCAGTGCCAATAGACTAGTCGGGGAGACCCAGTACTTC
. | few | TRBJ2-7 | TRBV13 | CASSQGSGASSYEQYF | TGTGCCAGCAGCCAGGGGTCAGGGGCCAGCTCCTACGAGCAGTACTTC
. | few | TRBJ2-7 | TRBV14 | CASSQDLAGEQYF | TGTGCCAGCAGCCAAGATCTGGCGGGCGAGCAGTACTTC
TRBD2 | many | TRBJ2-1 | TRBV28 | CASSLEGGGTSFNRGHNEQFF | TGTGCCAGCAGTTTAGAAGGCGGAGGGACTAGCTTCAATAGGGGACACAATGAGCAGTTCTTC
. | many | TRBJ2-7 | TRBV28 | CASQLGGINEQYF | TGTGCCAGCCAACTAGGAGGAATAAACGAGCAGTACTTC
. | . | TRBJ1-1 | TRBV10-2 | CASTRGPNTEAFF | TGCGCCAGCACAAGGGGACCCAACACTGAAGCTTTCTTT
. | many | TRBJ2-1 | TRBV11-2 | CASSLAGDGSYNEQFF | TGTGCCAGCAGCTTAGCCGGGGACGGCTCCTACAATGAGCAGTTCTTC
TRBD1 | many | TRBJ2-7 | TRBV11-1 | CASSLGGQGSWNEQYF | TGTGCCAGCAGCTTAGGGGGACAGGGGTCTTGGAACGAGCAGTACTTC
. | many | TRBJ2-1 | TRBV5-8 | CASSGRLGREQFF | TGTGCCAGCAGCGGGCGTTTAGGGCGTGAGCAGTTCTTC
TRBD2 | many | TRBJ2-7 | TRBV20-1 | CSANGLAGSVYEQYF | TGCAGTGCCAACGGACTAGCGGGATCCGTCTACGAGCAGTACTTC
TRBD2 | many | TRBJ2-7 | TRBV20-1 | CSASSIGTSEHEQYF | TGCAGTGCTAGTAGTATCGGGACTAGCGAGCACGAGCAGTACTTC
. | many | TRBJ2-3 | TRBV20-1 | CSARDTSWVVGGTDTQYF | TGCAGTGCTAGAGATACCTCATGGGTAGTGGGGGGCACAGATACGCAGTATTTT
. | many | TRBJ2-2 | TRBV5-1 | CASSPRGGTGELFF | TGCGCCAGCAGCCCCCGGGGAGGTACCGGGGAGCTGTTTTTT
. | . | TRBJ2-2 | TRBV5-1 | CASSWGGRTNTGELFF | TGCGCCAGCAGCTGGGGGGGCAGGACAAACACCGGGGAGCTGTTTTTT
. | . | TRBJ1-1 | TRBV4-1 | CASSQGRGFYVEAFF | TGCGCCAGCAGCCAAGGCAGGGGTTTCTACGTTGAAGCTTTCTTT
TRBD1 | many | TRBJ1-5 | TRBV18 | CASSPGTGNQPQHF | TGTGCCAGCTCACCAGGGACAGGGAATCAGCCCCAGCATTTT
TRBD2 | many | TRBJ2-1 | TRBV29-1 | CSVVLGLAAYNEQFF | TGCAGCGTTGTACTGGGACTAGCGGCCTACAATGAGCAGTTCTTC
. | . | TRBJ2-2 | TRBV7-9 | CASSLTPNTGELFF | TGTGCCAGCAGCTTAACGCCGAACACCGGGGAGCTGTTTTTT
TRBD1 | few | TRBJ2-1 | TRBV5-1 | CASSPRAGTGGRNEQFF | TGCGCCAGCAGCCCAAGAGCCGGGACAGGGGGAAGAAATGAGCAGTTCTTC
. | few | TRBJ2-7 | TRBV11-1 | CASSLSQLTYEQYF | TGTGCCAGCAGCTTGAGTCAGCTCACCTACGAGCAGTACTTC
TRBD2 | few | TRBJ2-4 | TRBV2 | CASCILGLAENIQYF | TGTGCCAGCTGTATATTGGGACTAGCGGAAAACATTCAGTACTTC
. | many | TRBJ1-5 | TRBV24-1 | CATSGPGGLNQPQHF | TGTGCCACCTCCGGGCCGGGGGGGCTAAATCAGCCCCAGCATTTT
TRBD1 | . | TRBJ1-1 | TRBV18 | CASSLTGVFDTEAFF | TGTGCCAGCTCACTGACAGGGGTGTTTGACACTGAAGCTTTCTTT
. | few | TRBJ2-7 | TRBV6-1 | CASSTDRVTYEQYF | TGTGCCAGCAGCACGGACAGAGTTACCTACGAGCAGTACTTC
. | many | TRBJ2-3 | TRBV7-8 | CASSPGQLNTDTQYF | TGTGCCAGCAGCCCCGGACAGCTTAACACAGATACGCAGTATTTT
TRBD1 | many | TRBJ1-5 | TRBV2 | CASRDRGPSNQPQHF | TGTGCCAGCAGGGACAGGGGGCCCAGCAATCAGCCCCAGCATTTT
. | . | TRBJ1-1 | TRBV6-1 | CASTKFRYTEAFF | TGTGCCAGCACCAAGTTTAGGTACACTGAAGCTTTCTTT
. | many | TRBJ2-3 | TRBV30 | CAWESEDTQYF | TGTGCCTGGGAGAGTGAGGATACGCAGTATTTT
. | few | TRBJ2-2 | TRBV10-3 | CAISGREQNTGELFF | TGTGCCATCAGTGGGAGAGAGCAGAACACCGGGGAGCTGTTTTTT
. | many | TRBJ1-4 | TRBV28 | CASSDRTDPNEKLFF | TGTGCCAGCAGTGACCGGACAGACCCTAATGAAAAACTGTTTTTT
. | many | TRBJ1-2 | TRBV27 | CASSAGGAGYTF | TGTGCCAGCAGCGCGGGAGGGGCTGGCTACACCTTC
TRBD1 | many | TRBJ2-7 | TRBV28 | CASSLGTGTGEQYF | TGTGCCAGCAGTTTAGGGACAGGGACGGGGGAGCAGTACTTC
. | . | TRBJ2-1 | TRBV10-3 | CAISVSGGTGNEQFF | TGTGCCATCAGTGTTTCTGGGGGGACGGGTAATGAGCAGTTCTTC
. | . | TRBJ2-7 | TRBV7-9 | CASSLVCWSLAPTYEQYF | TGTGCCAGCAGCTTAGTGTGTTGGTCGCTAGCGCCAACCTACGAGCAGTACTTC
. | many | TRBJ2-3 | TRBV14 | CASSQRTTLRTDTQYF | TGTGCCAGCAGCCAGCGGACTACTCTCCGCACAGATACGCAGTATTTT